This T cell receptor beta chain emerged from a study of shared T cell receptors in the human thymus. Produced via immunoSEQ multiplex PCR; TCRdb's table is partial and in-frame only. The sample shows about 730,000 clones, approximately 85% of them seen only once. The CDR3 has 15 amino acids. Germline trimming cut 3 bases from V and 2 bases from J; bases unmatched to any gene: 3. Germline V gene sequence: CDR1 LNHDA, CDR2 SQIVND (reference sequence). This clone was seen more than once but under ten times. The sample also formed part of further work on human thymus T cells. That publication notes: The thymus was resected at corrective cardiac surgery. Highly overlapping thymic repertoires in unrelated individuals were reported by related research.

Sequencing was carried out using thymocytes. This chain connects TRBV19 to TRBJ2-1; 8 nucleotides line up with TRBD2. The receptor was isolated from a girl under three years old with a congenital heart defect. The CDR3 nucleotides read TGTGCCAGTAGTATGCGGGGGGAGACCTACAATGAGCAGTTCTTC. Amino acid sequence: CASSMRGETYNEQFF.